This passage covers 20 T cell receptor beta chains from one sample sequenced in a study of CD8+CD57+ T cells in acquired aplastic anemia. The template used for profiling TCR beta VDJ and CDR3 was genomic DNA. A single record per CDR3 protein comes from TCRdb applying MiXCR to the reads. The sample lists about 81,000 distinct CDR3 sequences, about half occurring once. The sample consisted of sorted CD4+, CD8+, or CD8+CD57+ T cells (not recorded which) from PBMCs. These receptor sequences come from a human donor in good health, serving as a control.

This clonotype has a count of ten or more. The chain couples TRBV29-1 to TRBJ1-3; 9 bases line up with TRBD1. The trim removed 4 bases at V and 8 bases at J, leaving 6 bases unmatched. This CDR3 contains 13 residues. Germline CDR1 and CDR2: SQVTM and ANQGSEA. The CDR3, as DNA: TGCAGCGTTGGGGACAGGGTGGAGGACACCATATATTTT. It codes for CSVGDRVEDTIYF.

As to this clonotype: This may stem from a read error, because a much larger clone lies one nucleotide away. The chain couples TRBV19 to TRBJ2-1; D is perhaps TRBD2 (5 bases). The CDR3 contains 14 residues. The germline V gene has CDR1 LNHDA and CDR2 SQIVND (reference sequence). DNA of the CDR3: TGTGCCAGTAGTATGGGCGGCGACTACGATGAGCAGTTCTTC. Translating it yields CASSMGGDYDEQFF.

This clonotype was seen repeatedly, ten times or more. The chain has TRBV20-1 and TRBJ2-7, with D possibly being TRBD2 (7 bases). This CDR3 comprises 13 residues. Trimming stripped 1 base from V and 5 bases from J, with 12 bases between. Germline CDR1 reads DFQATT; CDR2 reads SNEGSKA (reference sequence). The CDR3 loop reads CSARAGGDHEQYF. CDR3 sequence (DNA): TGCAGTGCTAGAGCGGGGGGCGATCACGAGCAGTACTTC.

This clonotype was counted only a few times. The DNA for the CDR3 is TGTGCCAGCAGTGTGACAGGGAAGAATCAGCCCCAGCATTTT. Its protein product is CASSVTGKNQPQHF. The chain has TRBV6-1 and TRBJ1-5; 7 bases line up with TRBD1. CDR3 length: 14 residues. V gave up 4 bases and J gave up 4 bases; unmatched junction bases: 4. Germline CDR1 is MNHNS and CDR2 is SASEGT.

V and J are TRBV10-3 and TRBJ1-2; the match to TRBD1 covers 9 bases. This CDR3 comprises 15 residues. Germline loops: CDR1 ENHRY, CDR2 SYGVKD. V was pared by 2 bases and J by 8 bases, with 9 bases of the junction left unmatched. CDR3 nucleotide sequence: TGTGCCATCAGTGAGGGGGACAGGGTAGGAGGAGGCTACACCTTC. It encodes CAISEGDRVGGGYTF.

The chain is built from TRBV20-1 and TRBJ2-5; TRBD1 matches at 8 bases. The junction had 3 bases not matched to a gene; V was cut back by 1 base and J by 5 bases. The CDR3 has 13 residues. From germline, CDR1 is DFQATT and CDR2 SNEGSKA (reference sequence). The CDR3 spells CSARGTGFETQYF. For the CDR3, the DNA is TGCAGTGCTAGAGGGACAGGGTTTGAGACCCAGTACTTC.

This clonotype was seen only a few times. The chain couples TRBV5-8 to TRBJ1-1; TRBD1 matches at 7 bases. The CDR3 length is 13 residues. The germline CDR1 and CDR2 sequences are SGHTS and YDEGEE. J lost 6 bases, V lost 4 bases, and 6 bases had no gene match. CDR3 bases: TGTGCCAGCAGCCCAGGGGGGATGGCTGAAGCTTTCTTT. It codes for CASSPGGMAEAFF.

As to this clonotype: This may be a read error, as it is one base from a much larger clone. The CDR3 end shows no conserved phenylalanine or tryptophan, and so a read error is likely. J is TRBJ1-2 and V is TRBV12-3 or TRBV12-4, with unresolved D. Trimming left V 3 bases short and J 8 bases short, with 16 bases between. The CDR3 length is 14 residues. The CDR3 here is CASSLGFGQNGYTS. The CDR3 bases are TGTGCCAGCAGTTTGGGGTTTGGGCAGAACGGCTACACCTCC.

This clonotype was recorded many times. V usage is TRBV29-1 and J usage is TRBJ1-1; 7 bases fit TRBD1. The V gene's germline CDR1 is SQVTM and CDR2 ANQGSEA. The V gene end was trimmed by 5 bases and the J gene end by 2 bases; junction bases not matched to a gene: 11. The CDR3 extends over 15 amino acids. This CDR3 reads CSVRTGGQPNTEAFF. DNA for the CDR3: TGCAGCGTTCGTACCGGGGGACAGCCCAACACTGAAGCTTTCTTT.

This clonotype was picked up many times. The chain uses TRBV2 and TRBJ1-1, with D possibly matching TRBD1 (6 bases). CDR3 size: 12 residues. Germline CDR1 reads SNHLY; CDR2 reads FYNNEI. V lost 6 bases, J lost 8 bases, and 13 bases lay in between. For the CDR3, the DNA is TGTGCCAGCAGCCTCACGGACAGAGAAGCTTTCTTT. It translates to CASSLTDREAFF.

This clonotype came up many times. V gene TRBV9 combines with J gene TRBJ2-5, with a possible D match to TRBD2 (6 bases). This CDR3 spans 14 amino acids. Germline CDR1 is SGDLS and CDR2 is YYNGEE. The ends were cut back, 2 bases at V and 4 bases at J, with 12 bases in the middle. CDR3 amino acids: CASSVTSPSETQYF. The CDR3 nucleotides read TGTGCCAGCAGCGTGACTAGTCCTTCAGAGACCCAGTACTTC. The whole variable domain, remainder taken from reference TRBV9 and TRBJ2-5, is DSGVTQTPKHLITATGQRVTLRCSPRSGDLSVYWYQQSLDQGLQFLIQYYNGEERAKGNILERFSAQQFPDLHSELNLSSLELGDSALYFCASSVTSPSETQYFGPGTRLLVL.

This clonotype was picked up many times. The V gene is TRBV3-1, the J gene TRBJ2-7; 11 nucleotides align to TRBD2. The J segment lost 4 bases and the V segment lost 1 base, leaving 12 bases of the junction unmatched. Germline assignment: CDR1 LGHDT and CDR2 YNNKEL (reference sequence). The CDR3 has 18 amino acids. The CDR3 sequence: CASSQVAGGQGRMYEQYF. The CDR3, as DNA: TGTGCCAGCAGCCAAGTAGCGGGAGGGCAGGGTAGGATGTACGAGCAGTACTTC.

This clonotype has a count of ten or more. J is TRBJ2-7 and V is TRBV25-1; 9 positions agree with TRBD1. The CDR3 length is 13 residues. Per the germline V gene, CDR1 is MGHDK and CDR2 is SYGVNS. V trimming: 3 bases; J trimming: 7 bases; junction bases outside the gene matches: 4. The CDR3 DNA sequence: TGTGCCAGCAGTGAGGGACAGGGTTTGGAGCAGTACTTC. Protein product: CASSEGQGLEQYF.

This clonotype was observed a handful of times. V is TRBV29-1 and J is TRBJ1-2; 7 nucleotides line up with TRBD1. Germline CDR1 SQVTM, CDR2 ANQGSEA. The V segment lost 2 bases and the J segment 4 bases; nucleotides outside the gene matches: 1. The CDR3 consists of 12 residues. The CDR3 region is CSVERDSYGYTF. In DNA form, the CDR3 reads TGCAGCGTTGAACGGGACAGCTATGGCTACACCTTC. Full variable domain (missing parts from reference TRBV29-1 and TRBJ1-2): SAVISQKPSRDICQRGTSLTIQCQVDSQVTMMFWYRQQPGQSLTLIATANQGSEATYESGFVIDKFPISRPNLTFSTLTVSNMSPEDSSIYLCSVERDSYGYTFGSGTRLTVV.

The chain is built from TRBV20-1 and TRBJ2-7; 12 positions agree with TRBD1. The V and J ends lost 7 bases and 7 bases, in that order; junction bases with no gene match: 8. The V gene's germline CDR1 is DFQATT and CDR2 SNEGSKA (reference sequence). The CDR3 is made up of 13 amino acids. The CDR3 region has the DNA TGCAGTGAAGTCGGGACAGGGGGCGGAGAGCAGTACTTC. This encodes CSEVGTGGGEQYF.

To note about this clonotype: A much larger clone differs from this one at a single base, so this may be a read error. V usage is TRBV11-1 and J usage is TRBJ2-1; 10 bases agree with TRBD2. This CDR3 is 16 amino acids long. Germline lookup yields CDR1 SGHAT and CDR2 FQDESV (reference sequence). CDR3 sequence (DNA): TGTGCCAGCAGCTTCCTACTAGCGGGAAAATCGAATGGGCAGTTCTTC. As protein: CASSFLLAGKSNGQFF.

The V gene is TRBV28, the J gene TRBJ1-4, with D maybe TRBD1 (6 bases). Trimming cost V 4 bases and J 7 bases, with 13 bases left between them. From germline, CDR1 is MDHEN and CDR2 SYDVKM. The CDR3 runs to 14 residues. CDR3 protein: CASSSGGLGEKLFF. Here the CDR3 DNA reads TGTGCCAGCAGTTCCGGGGGGCTAGGTGAAAAACTGTTTTTT.

The gene calls are TRBV25-1 and TRBJ2-2, with 10 bases matching TRBD2. This CDR3 spans 18 amino acids. J gave up 7 bases and V 7 bases, and 18 bases lay outside the gene matches. Germline V CDR1 and CDR2: MGHDK, SYGVNS. CDR3 DNA: TGTGCCAGCAACCGGGACAGGCGACAGCGGGGGGGTCACGGGGAGCTGTTTTTT. It encodes CASNRDRRQRGGHGELFF.

The chain is built from TRBV24-1 and TRBJ2-3; no firm D call. The CDR3 sequence is 12 residues long. Trimming shortened V by 4 bases and J by 5 bases, and 6 bases separated the two germline ends. CDR1 is KGHDR, CDR2 SFDVKD, per germline. CDR3 amino acids: CATSEVEDTQYF. The CDR3 DNA follows: TGTGCCACCAGTGAGGTTGAAGATACGCAGTATTTT.

This clonotype appeared a few times. The genes are TRBV4-2 and TRBJ1-1, with D perhaps matching TRBD1 (6 bases). Germline assignment: CDR1 LGHNA and CDR2 YNFKEQ. V was pared by 2 bases and J by 1 base, with 14 bases between. The CDR3 contains 16 residues. For the CDR3, the DNA is TGTGCCAGCAGCCAACAGGGGAACGGACAGAACACTGAAGCTTTCTTT. This translates into CASSQQGNGQNTEAFF.